Sequencing of this TCR beta chain was carried out in a study of Graves' ophthalmopathy and Graves' hyperthyroidism. Study outcomes and limitations: Both an approximately 69% sensitivity and a 72.22% specificity characterized the model's predictions of ophthalmopathy progression. A classifier, a 13-signature model, separated ophthalmopathy from stable hyperthyroidism with 87.88% sensitivity and around 80% specificity.

PBMCs originated in about 10 ml of fresh peripheral blood. As the template, RNA transcripts were used to amplify TCR beta CDR3 regions. The first-round RT-PCR employed HTBI primers together with the Qiagen OneStep RT-PCR kit. A multiplex PCR was then performed as the second round. A single record per CDR3 protein comes from TCRdb applying MiXCR to the multiplex PCR reads. The top ten clones hold around 40% of a sample with about 220,000 distinct CDR3 sequences, around a fifth of them seen once. Germline V lookup: CDR1 MNHNS, CDR2 SASEGT. The CDR3 has 15 residues. V shed 6 bases and J 6 bases; nucleotides not matched to a gene: 12. In this sample, this clonotype turned up many times. Its matching antigen is unknown.

Sequenced: peripheral blood. This clonotype was sampled from a woman aged 50 to 65 with Graves' ophthalmopathy. This chain joins TRBV6-1 and TRBJ1-1, with 8 bases that match TRBD1. The CDR3 here is CASRSGTGVVPEAFF. The CDR3 DNA reads TGTGCCAGCAGGAGCGGGACAGGCGTAGTACCTGAAGCTTTCTTT.